This T cell receptor (beta chain) was recovered during a study of a mutant IDH1 vaccine in newly diagnosed glioma. Study-wide background: In weeks 1, 3, 5, 7, 11, 15, 19 and 23, patients were immunized, eight times in all. Before enrollment, patients got radiotherapy alone, temozolomide alone, or mostly the combination.

Points on this clone: What it recognizes is unknown.

General study findings and limits: The vaccine induced immune responses, and these occurred in around 93% of patients. Variations in leading peripheral T cell clonotypes appeared to have no connection with pseudoprogression.

V lost 2 bases, J lost 4 bases, and 7 bases stayed unmatched. Looked up from germline, CDR1 is GTSNPN and CDR2 is SVGIG (reference sequence). The CDR3 is made up of 14 amino acids. Time point in this sample: week 5, during vaccination. Vaccinated patients received 300 ug of mutant IDH1 20-mer peptide per dose, with topical imiquimod. Sequenced by immunoSEQ multiplex PCR; TCRdb stores in-frame clones only, minus some. The profile shows 75,000 to 80,000 clones, roughly nine tenths of them singletons. The chain has TRBV30 and TRBJ2-5; the match to TRBD2 covers 7 bases. Sequencing used PBMCs, obtained from a glioma patient whose treatment included an IDH1 peptide vaccine. This clonotype was sampled from a woman aged 50 to 60 with glioma. DNA of the CDR3: TGTGCCTGGAGTTCGCGGGAGAACTCAGAGACCCAGTACTTC. This encodes CAWSSRENSETQYF. The full variable domain, rest sourced from reference TRBV30 and TRBJ2-5, is SQTIHQWPATLVQPVGSPLSLECTVEGTSNPNLYWYRQAAGRGLQLLFYSVGIGQISSEVPQNLSASRPQDRQFILSSKKLLLSDSGFYLCAWSSRENSETQYFGPGTRLLVL.